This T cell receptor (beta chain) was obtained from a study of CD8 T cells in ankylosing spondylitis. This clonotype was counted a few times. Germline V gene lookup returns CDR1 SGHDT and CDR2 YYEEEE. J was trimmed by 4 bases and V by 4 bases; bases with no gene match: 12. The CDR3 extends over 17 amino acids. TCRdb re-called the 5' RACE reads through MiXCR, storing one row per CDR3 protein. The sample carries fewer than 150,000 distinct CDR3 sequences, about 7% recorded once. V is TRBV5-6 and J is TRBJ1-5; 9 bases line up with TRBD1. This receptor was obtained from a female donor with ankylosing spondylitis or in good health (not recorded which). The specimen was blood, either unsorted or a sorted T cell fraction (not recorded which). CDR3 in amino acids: CASSRGVGTGRNQPQHF. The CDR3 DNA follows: TGTGCCAGCAGCCGGGGCGTAGGGACAGGGAGAAATCAGCCCCAGCATTTT.